Presented here are 16 T cell receptor beta chains from one specimen sequenced in a study of beta chain features in type 1 diabetes. As every portion of the isolated RNA was reverse transcribed, the sequencing read expressed TCRB transcripts. Measured with immunoSEQ multiplex PCR; TCRdb has only the in-frame clones, and not every one. The sample shows 200,000 to 300,000 clones, 14% of them seen only once. Material for sequencing was naive CD4+ T cells from blood. The receptors here all came from a woman between 35 and 50 years old in good health.

This clone was detected ten times or more. V usage is TRBV7-9 and J usage is TRBJ1-1, with 7 bases aligning to TRBD1. The CDR3 extends over 14 amino acids. Germline CDR1 reads SEHNR; CDR2 reads FQNEAQ (reference sequence). V shed 5 bases and J 2 bases; nucleotides not matched to a gene: 5. The CDR3 sequence: CASSKGQSNTEAFF. DNA of the CDR3: TGTGCCAGCAGCAAGGGACAGAGTAACACTGAAGCTTTCTTT.

This clone was picked up a small number of times. CDR3 DNA: TGTGCCAGCAGTGAAGCAGGGGCGATCTCTGGAAACACCATATATTTT. Its protein product is CASSEAGAISGNTIYF. The chain carries TRBV25-1 and TRBJ1-3, with D possibly TRBD1 on 6 matching bases. Germline CDR1 MGHDK, CDR2 SYGVNS. This CDR3 contains 16 residues. Trimming took off 2 bases at V and 0 bases at J, with 11 bases between the two ends.

The chain links TRBV4-3 to TRBJ2-5; 7 bases agree with TRBD2. The J segment lost 5 bases and the V segment lost 1 base, leaving 10 bases of the junction unmatched. The CDR3 has 16 residues. Germline CDR1 and CDR2: LGHNA and YSLEER. The CDR3 DNA sequence: TGCGCCAGCAGCCAAGGGCACGGACTAGGGAGTGAGACCCAGTACTTC. Its protein product is CASSQGHGLGSETQYF.

Only a few counts were recorded for this clone. The chain employs TRBV7-9 and TRBJ1-1; 7 nucleotides align to TRBD1. The trim removed 3 bases at V and 4 bases at J, leaving 11 bases unmatched. Germline-derived CDR1 and CDR2 are SEHNR and FQNEAQ (reference sequence). The CDR3 sequence is 16 residues long. This CDR3 is CASSFSQRAGGTEAFF. The DNA for the CDR3 is TGTGCCAGCAGCTTTAGTCAACGGGCAGGGGGCACTGAAGCTTTCTTT. The complete variable domain, with remaining parts taken from reference TRBV7-9 and TRBJ1-1, reads DTGVSQNPRHKITKRGQNVTFRCDPISEHNRLYWYRQTLGQGPEFLTYFQNEAQLEKSRLLSDRFSAERPKGSFSTLEIQRTEQGDSAMYLCASSFSQRAGGTEAFFGQGTRLTVV.

CDR3 bases: TGCGCCAGCAGCCGCGGGGGGTCCGCCGGGGAGCTGTTTTTT. Its protein product is CASSRGGSAGELFF. The chain has TRBV4-1 and TRBJ2-2, with 8 bases fitting TRBD2. The germline CDR1 and CDR2 sequences are MGHRA and YSYEKL. J lost 6 bases, V lost 4 bases, and 4 bases had no gene match. The length of the CDR3 is 14 residues.

The chain recombines TRBV6-1 with TRBJ2-7; D may be TRBD2 (6 bases). This CDR3 is 16 amino acids long. Germline V gene sequence: CDR1 MNHNS, CDR2 SASEGT. V was clipped by 1 base and J by 5 bases, with 18 bases between them. The CDR3 bases are TGTGCCAGCAGTGAAGGCGGGACCTTCCCAACCCACGAGCAGTACTTC. Protein product: CASSEGGTFPTHEQYF.

The chain couples TRBV9 to TRBJ1-1; no reliable D call. The CDR3 loop spans 13 amino acids. V lost 0 bases and J 1 base, leaving 4 bases between the germline ends. Germline-derived CDR1 and CDR2 are SGDLS and YYNGEE. CDR3 sequence (DNA): TGTGCCAGCAGCGTAGTGGCGAACACTGAAGCTTTCTTT. This translates into CASSVVANTEAFF.

The chain has TRBV27 and TRBJ1-6, with a possible D match to TRBD1 (5 bases). The CDR3 is 14 residues long. Trimming cost V 4 bases and J 4 bases, with 8 bases left between them. Germline CDR1 is MNHEY and CDR2 is SMNVEV (reference sequence). The CDR3 DNA follows: TGTGCCAGCAGTTCGACAGCTTATAATTCACCCCTCCACTTT. This sequence encodes CASSSTAYNSPLHF.

This clone was picked up a small number of times. The chain has TRBV2 and TRBJ1-3; D not certain. From germline, CDR1 is SNHLY and CDR2 FYNNEI. V was shortened by 6 bases and J by 0 bases, with 15 bases between the two germline ends. This CDR3 region has 16 residues. The CDR3 DNA sequence: TGTGCCAGCAGCAGCCGACCGTCGGGCTCTGGAAACACCATATATTTT. It translates to CASSSRPSGSGNTIYF.

The chain links TRBV29-1 to TRBJ1-1, with a weak D call TRBD1 (5 bases). V was clipped by 7 bases and J by 1 base, with 13 bases between them. The germline V gene has CDR1 SQVTM and CDR2 ANQGSEA. The CDR3 contains 13 residues. In DNA form, the CDR3 reads TGCAGCGCGGGTGGGAGGGGGAACACTGAAGCTTTCTTT. Its protein product is CSAGGRGNTEAFF. Using reference TRBV29-1 and TRBJ1-1 for the parts outside the CDR3, the full variable domain is SAVISQKPSRDICQRGTSLTIQCQVDSQVTMMFWYRQQPGQSLTLIATANQGSEATYESGFVIDKFPISRPNLTFSTLTVSNMSPEDSSIYLCSAGGRGNTEAFFGQGTRLTVV.

The V and J genes are TRBV5-4 and TRBJ2-2; 7 bases are a match to TRBD1. CDR1 and CDR2 from the germline V gene are SGHNT and YYREEE (reference sequence). CDR3 length equals 15 residues. The trim removed 4 bases at V and 1 base at J, leaving 4 bases unmatched. The CDR3 DNA follows: TGTGCCAGCAGCGAAGGACAGGAGAACACCGGGGAGCTGTTTTTT. It encodes CASSEGQENTGELFF.

The V gene is TRBV7-8, the J gene TRBJ1-1, with 9 bases that match TRBD1. CDR3 length equals 15 residues. Trimming at V came to 5 bases and at J to 1 base, leaving 5 bases not matched to a gene. Germline V lookup: CDR1 SGHVS, CDR2 FQNEAQ. CDR3 in amino acids: CASSVQGAPNTEAFF. CDR3 nucleotide sequence: TGTGCCAGCAGCGTACAGGGGGCCCCGAACACTGAAGCTTTCTTT.

V is TRBV15 and J is TRBJ2-5; 9 nucleotides align to TRBD2. Trimming cost V 5 bases and J 1 base; bases outside gene matches: 8. The germline V gene has CDR1 LNHNV and CDR2 YYDKDF (reference sequence). CDR3 length equals 16 residues. CDR3 amino acids: CATSFAGGVSQETQYF. The DNA for the CDR3 is TGTGCCACCAGCTTCGCGGGGGGGGTCTCCCAAGAGACCCAGTACTTC. The full variable domain, its missing parts supplied by reference TRBV15 and TRBJ2-5, is DAMVIQNPRYQVTQFGKPVTLSCSQTLNHNVMYWYQQKSSQAPKLLFHYYDKDFNNEADTPDNFQSRRPNTSFCFLDIRSPGLGDTAMYLCATSFAGGVSQETQYFGPGTRLLVL.

This clone was counted only a few times. The chain recombines TRBV6-5 with TRBJ2-7, with 8 bases that match TRBD1. V dropped 5 bases and J dropped 5; count of bases not matched to a gene: 8. The CDR3 spans 14 residues. Germline V gene data show CDR1 as MNHEY and CDR2 as SVGAGI. This CDR3 reads CASSADRVRDEQYF. The CDR3 coding sequence is TGTGCCAGCAGTGCGGACAGGGTTCGAGACGAGCAGTACTTC.

This clone was counted between two and nine times. This chain joins TRBV7-2 and TRBJ2-7; the match to TRBD2 covers 8 bases. V dropped 3 bases and J dropped 6; count of bases not matched to a gene: 10. CDR1 and CDR2 (germline): SGHTA, FQGNSA. The CDR3 contains 15 residues. This CDR3 is CASSFTSGPLGEQYF. In nucleotides, the CDR3 is TGTGCCAGCAGCTTCACTAGCGGTCCTCTGGGCGAGCAGTACTTC. The complete variable domain, with remaining parts taken from reference TRBV7-2 and TRBJ2-7, reads GAGVSQSPSNKVTEKGKDVELRCDPISGHTALYWYRQSLGQGLEFLIYFQGNSAPDKSGLPSDRFSAERTGGSVSTLTIQRTQQEDSAVYLCASSFTSGPLGEQYFGPGTRLTVT.

The V call is TRBV5-6, the J call TRBJ2-7; no clear D. Deletions cut 4 bases from V and 0 bases from J, with 8 bases between. The CDR3 has 13 amino acids. Looked up from germline, CDR1 is SGHDT and CDR2 is YYEEEE. Here the CDR3 DNA reads TGTGCCAGCAGCCCGGGTGACTCCTACGAGCAGTACTTC. It is translated as CASSPGDSYEQYF.